What follows are 3 T cell receptor beta chains derived from one specimen sequenced in a study of blood T cell repertoires in COVID-19. This table comes from immunoSEQ multiplex PCR, and its TCRdb copy is limited to in-frame clones, with some not included. The data show 400,000 to 450,000 clones, about nine tenths seen once. The specimen sequenced was peripheral blood. Receptors were obtained from a woman younger than 45 with active or convalescent COVID-19.

The chain recombines TRBV7-9 with TRBJ1-1; TRBD1 agrees at 7 bases. Germline CDR1 reads SEHNR; CDR2 reads FQNEAQ (reference sequence). Unmatched junction bases numbered 10, after V lost 0 bases and J lost 6 bases. The CDR3 has 16 residues. This CDR3 reads CASSLARYRGDAEAFF. CDR3 sequence (DNA): TGTGCCAGCAGCTTAGCGAGGTACAGGGGAGACGCTGAAGCTTTCTTT.

The chain combines TRBV7-9 with TRBJ2-5; 12 bases fit TRBD2. CDR1 and CDR2 (germline): SEHNR, FQNEAQ (reference sequence). The CDR3 totals 16 residues. V shed 6 bases, J shed 2 bases, and the junction held 7 bases outside the gene matches. CDR3 sequence reads: CASRSLAGGIQETQYF. The CDR3 DNA is TGTGCCAGCAGGTCTCTAGCGGGGGGGATTCAAGAGACCCAGTACTTC. Variable domain in full (rest from reference TRBV7-9 and TRBJ2-5): DTGVSQNPRHKITKRGQNVTFRCDPISEHNRLYWYRQTLGQGPEFLTYFQNEAQLEKSRLLSDRFSAERPKGSFSTLEIQRTEQGDSAMYLCASRSLAGGIQETQYFGPGTRLLVL.

The rearrangement uses TRBV10-2 and TRBJ1-1, with 12 positions matching TRBD1. Per germline, CDR1 WSHSY and CDR2 SAAADI. The length of the CDR3 is 16 residues. J gave up 2 bases and V 4 bases, and 5 bases lay outside the gene matches. The CDR3 spells CASSGDRGLRNTEAFF. CDR3 bases: TGCGCCAGCAGTGGGGACAGGGGGCTGAGAAACACTGAAGCTTTCTTT.